One sample yielded the 22 T cell receptor beta chains listed below, sequenced in a study of blood T cell repertoires in COVID-19. The assay was immunoSEQ multiplex PCR, and TCRdb's table has in-frame clones only and misses some. Counted here are around 400,000 clones, around 89% occurring once; the ten biggest clones make up around 1.2%. Sequencing was performed on peripheral blood. Receptor source: a man in his forties with acute or convalescent COVID-19.

The chain joins TRBV6-5 to TRBJ2-5, with 13 nucleotides matching TRBD2. This CDR3 is built from 15 residues. Germline V gene lookup returns CDR1 MNHEY and CDR2 SVGAGI. V shed 6 bases and J 5 bases; nucleotides not matched to a gene: 6. Written as DNA, the CDR3 is TGTGCCAGCAGCGGGCTACTAGCGGGAGGGGAGACCCAGTACTTC. It specifies CASSGLLAGGETQYF.

In its sample, this clone was seen once. This chain uses TRBV27 with TRBJ1-4; D ambiguous. CDR3 size: 14 residues. Germline V lookup: CDR1 MNHEY, CDR2 SMNVEV (reference sequence). V was clipped by 4 bases and J by 10 bases, with 16 bases between them. As DNA, the CDR3 is TGTGCCAGCAGTTCGGCCACAACAGCAGGAAAACTGTTTTTT. The encoded protein is CASSSATTAGKLFF.

This sequence joins TRBV27 and TRBJ2-1; the D gene is possibly TRBD2 (5 bases). This CDR3 is built from 13 residues. The germline V gene encodes CDR1 MNHEY and CDR2 SMNVEV (reference sequence). Trimming shortened V by 4 bases and J by 6 bases, and 10 bases separated the two germline ends. CDR3 loop: CASSSARANEQFF. The CDR3 DNA reads as TGTGCCAGCAGTTCAGCGCGGGCCAATGAGCAGTTCTTC.

The rearrangement links TRBV30 to TRBJ1-2; no clear D gene. CDR3 size: 15 residues. V was clipped by 0 bases and J by 5 bases, with 16 bases between them. Germline loops: CDR1 GTSNPN, CDR2 SVGIG (reference sequence). DNA of the CDR3: TGTGCCTGGAGTGTAGACCAATTTAGCCCATATGGCTACACCTTC. Amino acids: CAWSVDQFSPYGYTF.

The DNA for the CDR3 is TGTGCCAGCAGCTTAGGCAGGGGCTTTAACGAGCAGTACTTC. It yields the protein CASSLGRGFNEQYF. This chain joins TRBV7-2 and TRBJ2-7, with D maybe TRBD1 (6 bases). V lost 1 base and J lost 5, with 12 bases in between. CDR3 length equals 14 residues. Germline V lookup: CDR1 SGHTA, CDR2 FQGNSA. Looking up the rest from reference TRBV7-2 and TRBJ2-7 gives the full variable domain: GAGVSQSPSNKVTEKGKDVELRCDPISGHTALYWYRQSLGQGLEFLIYFQGNSAPDKSGLPSDRFSAERTGGSVSTLTIQRTQQEDSAVYLCASSLGRGFNEQYFGPGTRLTVT.

This clone was recorded once. The chain joins TRBV10-2 to TRBJ2-2, with 8 bases aligning to TRBD2. Looked up from germline, CDR1 is WSHSY and CDR2 is SAAADI. Germline trimming cut 4 bases from V and 6 bases from J; bases unmatched to any gene: 10. This CDR3 region has 16 residues. For the CDR3, the DNA is TGCGCCAGCAGTGTTTCAAAGCGGGAGAGGTCCGGGGAGCTGTTTTTT. Translated: CASSVSKRERSGELFF.

This chain links TRBV18 with TRBJ2-7; D possibly corresponds to TRBD1 (6 bases). The CDR3 has 15 amino acids. The V gene lost 5 bases and the J gene lost 4 bases, with 18 bases spanning the gap. In germline, CDR1 is KGHSH, CDR2 LQKENI. The CDR3 protein is CASSMTGTSSYEQYF. The CDR3 bases are TGTGCCAGCTCAATGACCGGGACATCGAGTTACGAGCAGTACTTC.

The chain employs TRBV28 and TRBJ2-7; tentatively, D is TRBD1 (6 bases). Germline V CDR1 and CDR2: MDHEN, SYDVKM. V was shortened by 3 bases and J by 2 bases, with 14 bases between the two germline ends. This CDR3 region has 15 residues. CDR3 in DNA: TGTGCCAGCAGTTTCCATCTACAGGGTACCTACGAGCAGTACTTC. Translation gives CASSFHLQGTYEQYF. The full variable domain, rest sourced from reference TRBV28 and TRBJ2-7, is DVKVTQSSRYLVKRTGEKVFLECVQDMDHENMFWYRQDPGLGLRLIYFSYDVKMKEKGDIPEGYSVSREKKERFSLILESASTNQTSMYLCASSFHLQGTYEQYFGPGTRLTVT.

The rearrangement joins TRBV12-3 or TRBV12-4 to TRBJ1-2, with D perhaps matching TRBD1 (6 bases). The ends were cut back, 5 bases at V and 3 bases at J, with 10 bases in the middle. The CDR3 has 13 residues. The DNA of the CDR3 is TGTGCCAGCAGTACAGGACAGCACTATGGCTACACCTTC. This codes for CASSTGQHYGYTF.

The chain employs TRBV11-3 and TRBJ2-2, with 8 bases that match TRBD1. The CDR3 is 18 amino acids. V was clipped by 0 bases and J by 6 bases; unmatched bases: 12. Germline V gene lookup returns CDR1 SGHNT and CDR2 YENEEA. As DNA, the CDR3 is TGTGCCAGCAGCTTAGAAGGTTGGGGACAGGAGGGGTCCGGGGAGCTGTTTTTT. It specifies CASSLEGWGQEGSGELFF.

The chain recombines TRBV28 with TRBJ1-2; 9 nucleotides line up with TRBD1. The junction had 14 bases not matched to a gene; V was cut back by 5 bases and J by 4 bases. This CDR3 is built from 17 residues. Per germline, CDR1 MDHEN and CDR2 SYDVKM. The CDR3: CASSLGTGMNWIYGYTF. The CDR3 bases are TGTGCCAGCAGTCTAGGGACAGGGATGAATTGGATCTATGGCTACACCTTC.

The chain uses TRBV15 and TRBJ1-1; D is possibly TRBD1 (5 bases). V lost 1 base, J lost 3 bases, and 15 bases lay in between. Germline V gene sequence: CDR1 LNHNV, CDR2 YYDKDF (reference sequence). CDR3 length equals 16 residues. The CDR3 sequence: CATSRGPGRRDTEAFF. The CDR3 DNA sequence: TGTGCCACCAGCAGAGGGCCAGGGCGTCGGGACACTGAAGCTTTCTTT.

This clone appeared a single time. This chain uses TRBV11-1 with TRBJ2-1, with a possible D match to TRBD2 (5 bases). The CDR3 runs 11 residues. Germline CDR1 is SGHAT and CDR2 is FQDESV (reference sequence). V lost 3 bases, J lost 10 bases, and 7 bases lay in between. DNA of the CDR3: TGTGCCAGCAGCTTCGGGGAAGAGCAGTTCTTC. It specifies CASSFGEEQFF.

This chain uses TRBV11-3 with TRBJ2-5, with 10 bases matching TRBD1. CDR1 and CDR2 from the germline V gene are SGHNT and YENEEA. The CDR3 totals 15 residues. Trimming at V came to 1 base and at J to 5 bases, leaving 4 bases not matched to a gene. CDR3: CASSLGQGAGETQYF. The CDR3 DNA sequence: TGTGCCAGCAGCTTAGGACAGGGGGCGGGGGAGACCCAGTACTTC. Based on the CDR3 plus reference TRBV11-3 and TRBJ2-5, the full variable domain is EAGVVQSPRYKIIEKKQPVAFWCNPISGHNTLYWYLQNLGQGPELLIRYENEEAVDDSQLPKDRFSAERLKGVDSTLKIQPAELGDSAVYLCASSLGQGAGETQYFGPGTRLLVL.

The V call is TRBV28, the J call TRBJ2-1, with 9 bases aligning to TRBD1. This CDR3 region has 14 residues. The V gene end was trimmed by 5 bases and the J gene end by 6 bases; junction bases not matched to a gene: 5. The germline gives CDR1 MDHEN, CDR2 SYDVKM. The CDR3 DNA reads TGTGCCAGCAGTCGGGACAGGGAAACCAATGAGCAGTTCTTC. It yields the protein CASSRDRETNEQFF.

J is TRBJ2-7 and V is TRBV12-3 or TRBV12-4; perhaps TRBD1 as D (6 bases). The ends were cut back, 5 bases at V and 2 bases at J, with 10 bases in the middle. The CDR3 length is 13 residues. In nucleotides, the CDR3 is TGTGCCAGCAGTACAGGGAATCCCTACGAGCAGTACTTC. It is translated as CASSTGNPYEQYF.

The chain links TRBV4-1 to TRBJ1-5, with TRBD1 identical over 8 bases. Germline trimming cut 3 bases from V and 2 bases from J; bases unmatched to any gene: 3. The CDR3 is 15 residues long. CDR1 and CDR2 from the germline V gene are MGHRA and YSYEKL. DNA for the CDR3: TGCGCCAGCAGCCAGGCACAGGGGGGCAATCAGCCCCAGCATTTT. It yields the protein CASSQAQGGNQPQHF.

The rearrangement uses TRBV19 and TRBJ1-3; TRBD1 matches at 11 bases. The CDR3 runs 16 residues. V gave up 7 bases and J gave up 0 bases; unmatched junction bases: 5. Germline assignment: CDR1 LNHDA and CDR2 SQIVND (reference sequence). CDR3 residues: CASITGTGGSGNTIYF. In DNA form, the CDR3 reads TGTGCCAGTATTACCGGGACAGGGGGCTCTGGAAACACCATATATTTT.

This chain uses TRBV4-1 with TRBJ2-3; D is possibly TRBD2 (6 bases). With 2 bases removed from V and 7 bases from J, the gap between germline ends came to 19 bases. Germline lookup yields CDR1 MGHRA and CDR2 YSYEKL. This CDR3 has 16 amino acids. The CDR3 region has the DNA TGCGCCAGCAGCCAACATCTGAGCGGGCCTCAGTATACGCAGTATTTT. This encodes CASSQHLSGPQYTQYF.

The rearrangement joins TRBV21-1 to TRBJ2-5; TRBD2 is taken as the D call from the table, unchecked against the DNA. TRBV21-1 is recorded as a pseudogene. The CDR3 spans 15 residues. This CDR3 is CASSELLGEVETQYF. DNA of the CDR3: TGTGCCAGCAGCGAACTCCTTGGCGAGGTGGAGACCCAGTACTTC.

The chain has TRBV6-5 and TRBJ2-3; no clear D. The ends were cut back, 2 bases at V and 2 bases at J, with 5 bases in the middle. The CDR3 is 13 amino acids. CDR1 MNHEY and CDR2 SVGAGI come from the germline V gene. For the CDR3, the DNA is TGTGCCAGCAGTTACCCTAACACAGATACGCAGTATTTT. Its protein is CASSYPNTDTQYF.

The chain recombines TRBV3-1 (or the pseudogene TRBV3-2) with TRBJ1-2; no clear D. The CDR3 sequence is 13 residues long. Trimming removed 4 bases at V and 1 base at J, with 7 bases between. CDR1 LGHDT and CDR2 YNNKEL come from the germline V gene (reference sequence). CDR3: CASSPLLNYGYTF. In nucleotides, the CDR3 is TGTGCCAGCAGCCCGCTACTTAACTATGGCTACACCTTC.